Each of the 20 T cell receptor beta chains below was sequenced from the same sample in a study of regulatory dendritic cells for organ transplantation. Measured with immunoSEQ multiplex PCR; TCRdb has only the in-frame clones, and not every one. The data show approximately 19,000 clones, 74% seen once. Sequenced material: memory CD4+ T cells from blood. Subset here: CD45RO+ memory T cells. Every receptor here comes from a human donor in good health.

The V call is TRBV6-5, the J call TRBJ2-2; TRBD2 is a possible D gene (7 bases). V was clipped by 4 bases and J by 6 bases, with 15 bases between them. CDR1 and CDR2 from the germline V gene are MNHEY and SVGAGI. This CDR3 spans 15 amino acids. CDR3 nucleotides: TGTGCCAGCAGTTCCGGGGGGCACAGGGCCGGGGAGCTGTTTTTT. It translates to CASSSGGHRAGELFF.

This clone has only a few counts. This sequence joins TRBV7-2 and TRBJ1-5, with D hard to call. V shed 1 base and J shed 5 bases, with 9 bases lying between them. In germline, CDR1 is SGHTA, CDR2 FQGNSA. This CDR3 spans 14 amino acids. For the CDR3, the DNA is TGTGCCAGCAGCTTAGGACAAGAGTATCAGCCCCAGCATTTT. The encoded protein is CASSLGQEYQPQHF. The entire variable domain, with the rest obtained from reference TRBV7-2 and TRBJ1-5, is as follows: GAGVSQSPSNKVTEKGKDVELRCDPISGHTALYWYRQSLGQGLEFLIYFQGNSAPDKSGLPSDRFSAERTGGSVSTLTIQRTQQEDSAVYLCASSLGQEYQPQHFGDGTRLSIL.

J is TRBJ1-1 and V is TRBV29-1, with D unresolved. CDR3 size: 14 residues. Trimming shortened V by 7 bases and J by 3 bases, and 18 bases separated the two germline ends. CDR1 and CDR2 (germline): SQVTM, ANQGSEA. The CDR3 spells CSASEWAMDTEAFF. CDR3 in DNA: TGCAGCGCCTCCGAGTGGGCGATGGACACTGAAGCTTTCTTT.

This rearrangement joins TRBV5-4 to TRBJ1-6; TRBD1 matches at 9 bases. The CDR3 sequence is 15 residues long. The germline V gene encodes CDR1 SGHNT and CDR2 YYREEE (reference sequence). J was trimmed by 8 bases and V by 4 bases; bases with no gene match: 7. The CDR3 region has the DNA TGTGCCAGCAGCGCACAGGGGGCAGGTGATTCACCCCTCCACTTT. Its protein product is CASSAQGAGDSPLHF.

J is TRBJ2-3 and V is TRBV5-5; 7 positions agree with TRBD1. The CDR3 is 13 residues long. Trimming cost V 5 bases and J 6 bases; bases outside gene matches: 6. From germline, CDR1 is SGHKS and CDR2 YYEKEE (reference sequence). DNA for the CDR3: TGTGCCAGCAGGTCTGGACAGGTGGATACGCAGTATTTT. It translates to CASRSGQVDTQYF.

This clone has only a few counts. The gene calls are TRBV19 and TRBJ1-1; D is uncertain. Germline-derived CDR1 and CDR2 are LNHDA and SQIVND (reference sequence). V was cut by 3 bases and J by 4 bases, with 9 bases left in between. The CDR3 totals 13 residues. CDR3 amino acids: CASSIITSTEAFF. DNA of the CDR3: TGTGCCAGTAGTATTATTACCAGCACTGAAGCTTTCTTT.

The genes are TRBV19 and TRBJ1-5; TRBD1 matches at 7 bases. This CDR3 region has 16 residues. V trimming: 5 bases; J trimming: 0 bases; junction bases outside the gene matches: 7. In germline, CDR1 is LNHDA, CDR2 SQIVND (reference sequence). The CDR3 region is CASSQSRQGSNQPQHF. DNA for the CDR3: TGTGCCAGTAGTCAGTCCCGACAGGGTAGCAATCAGCCCCAGCATTTT.

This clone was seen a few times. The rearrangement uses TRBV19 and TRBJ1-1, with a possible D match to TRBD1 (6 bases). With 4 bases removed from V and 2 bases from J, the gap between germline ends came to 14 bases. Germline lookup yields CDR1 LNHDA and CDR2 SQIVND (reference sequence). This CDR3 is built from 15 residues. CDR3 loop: CASSKGRQVNTEAFF. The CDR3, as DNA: TGTGCCAGTAGTAAAGGGAGACAGGTAAACACTGAAGCTTTCTTT.

The CDR3 is CASSLPVGGEQYF. CDR3 in DNA: TGTGCCAGCAGCCTCCCCGTTGGAGGCGAGCAGTACTTC. This chain connects TRBV5-4 to TRBJ2-7; a possible D gene is TRBD2 (5 bases). Deletions cut 4 bases from V and 6 bases from J, with 14 bases between. Germline CDR1 reads SGHNT; CDR2 reads YYREEE (reference sequence). CDR3 length: 13 residues.

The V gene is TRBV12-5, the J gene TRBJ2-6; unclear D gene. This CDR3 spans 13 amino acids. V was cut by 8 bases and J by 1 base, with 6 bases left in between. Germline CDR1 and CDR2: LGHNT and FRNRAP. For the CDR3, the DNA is TGTGCTAGTAGCGAGTCTGGGGCCAACGTCCTGACTTTC. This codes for CASSESGANVLTF.

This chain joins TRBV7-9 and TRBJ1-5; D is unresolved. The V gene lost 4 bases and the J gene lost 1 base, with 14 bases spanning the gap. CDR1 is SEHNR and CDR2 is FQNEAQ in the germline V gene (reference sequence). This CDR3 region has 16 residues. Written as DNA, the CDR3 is TGTGCCAGCAGCTCCTCACTCGGAGGGAGCAATCAGCCCCAGCATTTT. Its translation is CASSSSLGGSNQPQHF.

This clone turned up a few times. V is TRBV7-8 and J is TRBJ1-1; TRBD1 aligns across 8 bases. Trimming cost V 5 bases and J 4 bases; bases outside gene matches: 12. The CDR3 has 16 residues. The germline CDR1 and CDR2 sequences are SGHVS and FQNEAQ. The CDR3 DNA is TGTGCCAGCAGCACCCTTCCCCAGGGGGCGGTCACTGAAGCTTTCTTT. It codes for CASSTLPQGAVTEAFF.

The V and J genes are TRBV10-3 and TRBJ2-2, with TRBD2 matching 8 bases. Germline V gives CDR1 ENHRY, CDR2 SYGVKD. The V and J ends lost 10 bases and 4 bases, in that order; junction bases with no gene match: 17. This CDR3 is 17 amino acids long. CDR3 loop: CATTDRRGGGGTGELFF. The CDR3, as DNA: TGTGCCACCACCGATCGACGGGGGGGCGGCGGCACCGGGGAGCTGTTTTTT.

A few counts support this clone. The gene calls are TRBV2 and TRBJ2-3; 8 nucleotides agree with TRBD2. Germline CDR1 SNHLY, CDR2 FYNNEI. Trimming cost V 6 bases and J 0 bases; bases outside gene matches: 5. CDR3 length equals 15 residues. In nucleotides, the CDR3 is TGTGCCAGCAGGAGACTAGCGTCTAGCACAGATACGCAGTATTTT. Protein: CASRRLASSTDTQYF.

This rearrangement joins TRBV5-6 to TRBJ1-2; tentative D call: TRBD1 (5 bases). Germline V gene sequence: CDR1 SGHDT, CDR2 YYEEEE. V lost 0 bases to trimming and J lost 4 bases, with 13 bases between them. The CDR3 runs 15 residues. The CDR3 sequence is CASSLGHGAPYGYTF. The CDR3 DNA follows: TGTGCCAGCAGCTTGGGTCATGGGGCTCCCTATGGCTACACCTTC.

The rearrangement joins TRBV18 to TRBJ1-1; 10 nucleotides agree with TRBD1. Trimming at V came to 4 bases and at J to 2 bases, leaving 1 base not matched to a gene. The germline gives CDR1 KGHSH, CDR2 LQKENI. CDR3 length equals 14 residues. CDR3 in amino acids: CASSRDRGNTEAFF. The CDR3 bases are TGTGCCAGCTCACGGGACAGGGGAAACACTGAAGCTTTCTTT.

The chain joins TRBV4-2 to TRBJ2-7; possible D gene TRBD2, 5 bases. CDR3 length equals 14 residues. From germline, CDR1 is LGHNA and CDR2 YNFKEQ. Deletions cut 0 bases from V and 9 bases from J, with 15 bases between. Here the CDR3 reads CASSQDRDYPGQYF. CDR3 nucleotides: TGTGCCAGCAGCCAAGATCGCGACTACCCTGGGCAGTACTTC.

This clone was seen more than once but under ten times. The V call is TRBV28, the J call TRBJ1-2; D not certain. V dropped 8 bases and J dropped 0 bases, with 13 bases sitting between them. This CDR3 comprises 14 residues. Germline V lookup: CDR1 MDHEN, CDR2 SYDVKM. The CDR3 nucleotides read TGTGCCAGCGGTGGAGAGACGACTAACTATGGCTACACCTTC. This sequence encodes CASGGETTNYGYTF.

The DNA of the CDR3 is TGTGCCAGCACCCTGGACAGTTTGAGCTCCTACGAGCAGTACTTC. Its translation is CASTLDSLSSYEQYF. The chain uses TRBV11-3 and TRBJ2-7, with a tentative D call TRBD1 (6 bases). The CDR3 spans 15 residues. V dropped 7 bases and J dropped 0 bases, with 16 bases sitting between them. Germline lookup yields CDR1 SGHNT and CDR2 YENEEA.

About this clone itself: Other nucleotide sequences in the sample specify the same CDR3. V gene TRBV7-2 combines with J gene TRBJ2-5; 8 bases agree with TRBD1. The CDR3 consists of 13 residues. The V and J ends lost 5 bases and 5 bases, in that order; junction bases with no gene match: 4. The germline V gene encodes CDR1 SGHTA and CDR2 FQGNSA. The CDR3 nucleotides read TGTGCCAGCAGCGGACAGGGTCTGGAGACCCAGTACTTC. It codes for CASSGQGLETQYF. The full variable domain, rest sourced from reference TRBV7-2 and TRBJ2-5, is GAGVSQSPSNKVTEKGKDVELRCDPISGHTALYWYRQSLGQGLEFLIYFQGNSAPDKSGLPSDRFSAERTGGSVSTLTIQRTQQEDSAVYLCASSGQGLETQYFGPGTRLLVL.